The rows below give T cell receptor beta chains drawn from one sample of a study of cytomegalovirus exposure and HLA in healthy donors. Sequenced by immunoSEQ multiplex PCR; TCRdb stores in-frame clones only, minus some. The sample lists under 150,000 clones; roughly 90% were seen once. Sample: PBMCs. These TCRs come from a woman under 30 in good health and CMV-seropositive. Each CDR3 is given with its conserved first and last residue. A D gene is named only where the DNA matches it firmly. The size field is filled for only some rows; it gives once, few, many or a size class.

cdr3_aa cdr3_nt j_call v_call d_call clone_size
CASSSAGGTYGYTF TGTGCCAGCAGTTCGGCAGGGGGCACCTATGGCTACACCTTC TRBJ1-2 TRBV27 TRBD1 once
CASSGTPTYEQYF TGTGCCAGTAGCGGGACACCTACCTACGAGCAGTACTTC TRBJ2-7 TRBV19 NA few
CAWSVLRGGNEQYF TGTGCCTGGAGTGTACTGAGAGGGGGCAACGAGCAGTACTTC TRBJ2-7 TRBV30 TRBD1 NA
CAWREGSSSGNTIYF TGTGCCTGGAGGGAGGGCAGTAGCTCTGGAAACACCATATATTTT TRBJ1-3 TRBV30 NA few
CASSLGRSGGANVLTF TGTGCCAGCAGCTTGGGACGTTCGGGTGGGGCCAACGTCCTGACTTTC TRBJ2-6 TRBV5-4 NA once
CASGLVAGAMNTEAFF TGTGCTAGTGGTTTGGTCGCAGGGGCCATGAACACTGAAGCTTTCTTT TRBJ1-1 TRBV12-5 NA NA
CASSEGTRETQYF TGCGCCAGCAGTGAAGGCACTAGGGAGACCCAGTACTTC TRBJ2-5 TRBV10-2 NA NA
CASSLRGTESFF TGTGCCAGCAGCTTGAGGGGAACTGAATCTTTCTTT TRBJ1-1 TRBV5-4 NA NA
CASSLSSQTILNEQFF TGTGCCAGCAGCTTAAGCTCCCAGACTATATTAAATGAGCAGTTCTTC TRBJ2-1 TRBV11-1 NA NA
CASSLVYSGRAYNEQFF TGTGCCAGCAGCTTAGTTTATAGCGGGAGGGCCTACAATGAGCAGTTCTTC TRBJ2-1 TRBV11-3 TRBD2 NA
CASRGDRDYGYTF TGCGCCAGCAGGGGAGACAGGGACTATGGCTACACCTTC TRBJ1-2 TRBV10-2 TRBD1 NA
CASSPGLGQGAFF TGTGCCAGCTCACCCGGCCTTGGACAGGGGGCTTTCTTT TRBJ1-1 TRBV18 TRBD1 NA
CASMDSRVWSGSYNEQFF TGTGCCAGCATGGACAGTAGGGTGTGGTCGGGCTCCTACAATGAGCAGTTCTTC TRBJ2-1 TRBV2 NA NA
CASSWGGANTGELFF TGTGCCAGCAGTTGGGGGGGGGCGAACACCGGGGAGCTGTTTTTT TRBJ2-2 TRBV27 TRBD2 NA
CASSVGLAGGLEQYF TGTGCCAGCAGCGTAGGACTAGCGGGTGGACTCGAGCAGTACTTC TRBJ2-7 TRBV9 TRBD2 NA
CASSLGPMTVSTQFF TGTGCCAGCAGCTTAGGCCCGATGACAGTGTCTACGCAGTTCTTC TRBJ2-1 TRBV7-9 NA NA
CASSPPGQMNTEAFF TGTGCCAGCTCACCACCGGGACAGATGAACACTGAAGCTTTCTTT TRBJ1-1 TRBV18 TRBD1 NA
CASSVLAASYNEQFF TGTGCCAGCAGCGTGCTAGCGGCCTCCTACAATGAGCAGTTCTTC TRBJ2-1 TRBV9 TRBD2 NA
CASLNRDRNGYEQYF TGTGCCAGCTTAAACAGGGACAGGAATGGATACGAGCAGTACTTC TRBJ2-7 TRBV6-1 TRBD1 NA